Listed here are 21 T cell receptor beta chains from one sample, sequenced in a study of blood T cell dynamics during melanoma immunotherapy. The repertoire was sequenced with immunoSEQ multiplex PCR; TCRdb's copy has only in-frame clones and lacks some. The sample includes some 13,000 clones, 80% to 90% seen only once; the top ten take roughly 5.4%. Time point here: week 3, after first cycle of checkpoint inhibitor. The source material was blood, sampled from a patient treated with checkpoint blockade. These receptors were taken from a human donor with melanoma.

The CDR3 loop is CASSQDRGPYYEQYF. CDR3 DNA: TGTGCCAGCAGCCAGGACAGGGGGCCCTACTACGAGCAGTACTTC. V is TRBV7-2 and J is TRBJ2-7; 11 nucleotides align to TRBD1. V gave up 5 bases and J gave up 3 bases; unmatched junction bases: 6. Germline assignment: CDR1 SGHTA and CDR2 FQGNSA. The length of the CDR3 is 15 residues.

The V gene is TRBV5-1, the J gene TRBJ2-1; no firm D call. Trimming cost V 0 bases and J 9 bases, with 7 bases left between them. CDR1 is SGHRS and CDR2 is YFSETQ in the germline V gene. The CDR3 covers 12 residues. The DNA for the CDR3 is TGCGCCAGCAGCTTGGACAATGGTGAGCAGTTCTTC. Its protein is CASSLDNGEQFF.

The gene calls are TRBV29-1 and TRBJ2-1, with 9 bases matching TRBD2. Germline V gives CDR1 SQVTM, CDR2 ANQGSEA. There are 16 residues in the CDR3. With 4 bases clipped from V and 8 bases from J, the junction kept 15 bases outside the gene matches. CDR3 sequence reads: CSVVIGTSSKPYEQFF. The CDR3 DNA is TGCAGCGTTGTGATTGGGACTAGCTCAAAGCCCTATGAGCAGTTCTTC.

The chain recombines TRBV7-8 with TRBJ2-2; no firm D call. CDR1 is SGHVS, CDR2 FQNEAQ, per germline. Trimming pared 5 bases from V and 2 bases from J, leaving 9 bases between. The CDR3 is made up of 14 amino acids. CDR3 loop: CASSPGPNTGELFF. CDR3 DNA sequence: TGTGCCAGCAGCCCCGGACCTAACACCGGGGAGCTGTTTTTT.

This chain connects TRBV29-1 to TRBJ2-1; tentative D call: TRBD2 (6 bases). This CDR3 spans 12 amino acids. The germline gives CDR1 SQVTM, CDR2 ANQGSEA. V gave up 5 bases and J gave up 4 bases, with 9 bases separating them. CDR3 DNA sequence: TGCAGCGTTAGACTAGTTTACAATGAGCAGTTCTTC. Amino acid sequence: CSVRLVYNEQFF.

The genes are TRBV7-3 and TRBJ2-1; the match to TRBD2 covers 11 bases. The ends lost 3 bases at V and 7 bases at J; junction bases unmatched: 8. This CDR3 contains 16 residues. From germline, CDR1 is SGHTA and CDR2 FQGTGA. The chain's CDR3 is CASSFGLAGGGNEQFF. Here the CDR3 DNA reads TGTGCCAGCAGCTTTGGACTAGCGGGTGGTGGGAATGAGCAGTTCTTC.

CDR3 bases: TGTGCCAGCAGGGGACAGGGAGGGGAGACCCAGTACTTC. It is translated as CASRGQGGETQYF. The chain joins TRBV27 to TRBJ2-5, with TRBD1 identical over 9 bases. V lost 6 bases and J lost 5; bases outside the gene matches: 4. Germline V gene sequence: CDR1 MNHEY, CDR2 SMNVEV (reference sequence). CDR3 size: 13 residues.

DNA for the CDR3: TGTGCCAGCAGCCCAACGGGACTAGCGGGAGGGCATGAGCAGTTCTTC. Translation: CASSPTGLAGGHEQFF. The chain links TRBV13 to TRBJ2-1; 16 nucleotides line up with TRBD2. The ends lost 5 bases at V and 8 bases at J; junction bases unmatched: 6. CDR1 and CDR2 from the germline V gene are PRHDT and FYEKMQ (reference sequence). The CDR3 is made up of 16 amino acids.

This clone was seen a single time. The genes are TRBV7-9 and TRBJ1-4; unclear D gene. From germline, CDR1 is SEHNR and CDR2 FQNEAQ (reference sequence). Trimming cost V 4 bases and J 7 bases, with 7 bases left between them. This CDR3 has 12 amino acids. Written as DNA, the CDR3 is TGTGCCAGCAGCTCTAATAGTGAAAAACTGTTTTTT. Amino acids: CASSSNSEKLFF.

This rearrangement joins TRBV30 to TRBJ1-2; 7 bases match TRBD1. The ends lost 5 bases at V and 2 bases at J; junction bases unmatched: 2. The CDR3 consists of 12 residues. Looked up from germline, CDR1 is GTSNPN and CDR2 is SVGIG (reference sequence). The CDR3 protein is CAWVTGNYGYTF. The CDR3 bases are TGTGCCTGGGTGACAGGGAACTATGGCTACACCTTC.

Here the CDR3 DNA reads TGTGCCAGCAGAACAGGGAGGAATCAGCCCCAGCATTTT. Amino acid sequence: CASRTGRNQPQHF. The rearrangement joins TRBV27 to TRBJ1-5; the D gene is possibly TRBD1 (6 bases). CDR3 size: 13 residues. Trimming removed 6 bases at V and 4 bases at J, with 10 bases between. Germline CDR1 reads MNHEY; CDR2 reads SMNVEV (reference sequence).

This clone was detected only once. The genes are TRBV19 and TRBJ1-5; TRBD1 agrees at 11 bases. V shed 0 bases, J shed 4 bases, and the junction held 5 bases outside the gene matches. The CDR3 contains 17 residues. Germline CDR1 and CDR2: LNHDA and SQIVND (reference sequence). DNA for the CDR3: TGTGCCAGTAGTATAGATCTCGGGACAGGGGGTAATCAGCCCCAGCATTTT. Protein: CASSIDLGTGGNQPQHF.

As concerns this clone: One end of the junction is discordant with germline, which a read error may explain. J is TRBJ2-5 and V is TRBV7-7; TRBD2 is a possible D gene (5 bases). Germline loops: CDR1 SSHAT, CDR2 FNYEAQ (reference sequence). The CDR3 consists of 16 residues. The DNA for the CDR3 is TGTGCTAGCAGCTTAGGCCGAGGGATAATTCAAGAGACCCAGTACTTC. Protein: CASSLGRGIIQETQYF.

Points on this clone: One end of the junction is discordant with germline, which a read error may explain. The rearrangement links TRBV5-4 to TRBJ1-3; unclear D gene. Germline V lookup: CDR1 SGHNT, CDR2 YYREEE (reference sequence). The CDR3 is made up of 16 amino acids. The CDR3 region has the DNA TGCGCCAGCAGCCAAGATCTCAGTTCCTCTGGAAACACCATATATTTT. This translates into CASSQDLSSSGNTIYF.

This clone was recorded once. The chain has TRBV7-8 and TRBJ2-7; D tentatively fits TRBD1 or TRBD2 (5 bases each). Trimming stripped 5 bases from V and 2 bases from J, with 10 bases between. CDR1 is SGHVS and CDR2 is FQNEAQ in the germline V gene. This CDR3 has 13 residues. The CDR3 DNA reads TGTGCCAGCAGCGTGGGGGTCCCCTACGAGCAGTACTTC. Translation gives CASSVGVPYEQYF.

In its sample, this clone was seen once. The rearrangement joins TRBV28 to TRBJ2-1; the match to TRBD2 covers 11 bases. The CDR3 length is 16 residues. The germline V gene encodes CDR1 MDHEN and CDR2 SYDVKM. The J segment lost 3 bases and the V segment lost 6 bases, leaving 7 bases of the junction unmatched. In DNA, the CDR3 is TGTGCCAGCAGCCCTCGACTAGCGGGAAACTACAATGAGCAGTTCTTC. Protein product: CASSPRLAGNYNEQFF. The whole variable domain, remainder taken from reference TRBV28 and TRBJ2-1, is DVKVTQSSRYLVKRTGEKVFLECVQDMDHENMFWYRQDPGLGLRLIYFSYDVKMKEKGDIPEGYSVSREKKERFSLILESASTNQTSMYLCASSPRLAGNYNEQFFGPGTRLTVL.

The table lists this clone with a count of one. The chain links TRBV4-3 to TRBJ2-1; 14 nucleotides agree with TRBD2. CDR1 is LGHNA, CDR2 YSLEER, per germline. V shed 4 bases and J 1 base; nucleotides not matched to a gene: 12. This CDR3 spans 20 amino acids. The CDR3 nucleotides are TGCGCCAGCAGCCCAAAATTGAGGACTAGCGGGAGGAGGTCCTACAATGAGCAGTTCTTC. Translation: CASSPKLRTSGRRSYNEQFF.

The J gene is TRBJ2-7, the V gene TRBV5-1; 7 bases are shared with TRBD1. The CDR3 sequence is 14 residues long. Germline CDR1 and CDR2: SGHRS and YFSETQ. J gave up 6 bases and V 7 bases, and 13 bases lay outside the gene matches. The CDR3 is CASRPRTGASEQYF. The CDR3 region has the DNA TGCGCCAGCCGCCCCCGGACAGGCGCCTCCGAGCAGTACTTC.

A note on this clone: The sample contains more than one DNA sequence encoding this CDR3. V gene TRBV27 combines with J gene TRBJ1-2, with a possible D match to TRBD1 (5 bases). Germline lookup yields CDR1 MNHEY and CDR2 SMNVEV (reference sequence). This CDR3 region has 13 residues. V lost 3 bases, J lost 2 bases, and 7 bases lay in between. The CDR3 reads CASSFEGNYGYTF. The CDR3 nucleotides are TGTGCCAGCAGTTTTGAGGGGAACTATGGCTACACCTTC.

This clone was seen a single time. The chain is built from TRBV10-3 and TRBJ1-4; no clear D gene. Germline CDR1 reads ENHRY; CDR2 reads SYGVKD. The V gene lost 0 bases and the J gene lost 5 bases, with 13 bases spanning the gap. CDR3 size: 16 residues. As DNA, the CDR3 is TGTGCCATCAGTGAGTCGAGTCCCAACGGGAATGAAAAACTGTTTTTT. The encoded protein is CAISESSPNGNEKLFF.

The V call is TRBV12-5, the J call TRBJ1-1, with D perhaps matching TRBD1 (5 bases). Germline CDR1 reads LGHNT; CDR2 reads FRNRAP. The V and J ends lost 1 base and 3 bases respectively, with 9 bases between them. This CDR3 has 14 residues. CDR3 sequence: CASGLGDRYTEAFF. The CDR3 DNA sequence: TGTGCTAGTGGTTTGGGGGACCGATACACTGAAGCTTTCTTT.